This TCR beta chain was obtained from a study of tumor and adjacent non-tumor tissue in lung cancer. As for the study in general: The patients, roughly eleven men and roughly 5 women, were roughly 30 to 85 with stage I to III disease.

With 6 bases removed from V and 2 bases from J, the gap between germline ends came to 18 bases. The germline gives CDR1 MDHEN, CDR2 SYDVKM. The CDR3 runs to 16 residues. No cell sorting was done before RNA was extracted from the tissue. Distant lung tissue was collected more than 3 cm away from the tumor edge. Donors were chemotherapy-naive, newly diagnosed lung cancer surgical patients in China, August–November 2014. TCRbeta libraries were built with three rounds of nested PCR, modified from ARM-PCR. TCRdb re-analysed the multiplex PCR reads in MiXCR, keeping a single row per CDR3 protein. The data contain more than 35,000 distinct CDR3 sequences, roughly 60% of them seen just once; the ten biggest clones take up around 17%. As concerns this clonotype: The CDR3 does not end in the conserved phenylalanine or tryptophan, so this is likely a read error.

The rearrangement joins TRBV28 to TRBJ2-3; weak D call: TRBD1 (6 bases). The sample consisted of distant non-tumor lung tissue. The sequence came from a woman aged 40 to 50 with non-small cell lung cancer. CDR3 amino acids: CASRKGIQGYTDTQYY. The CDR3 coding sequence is TGTGCCAGCAGGAAGGGGATACAGGGCTACACAGATACGCAGTATTAT.